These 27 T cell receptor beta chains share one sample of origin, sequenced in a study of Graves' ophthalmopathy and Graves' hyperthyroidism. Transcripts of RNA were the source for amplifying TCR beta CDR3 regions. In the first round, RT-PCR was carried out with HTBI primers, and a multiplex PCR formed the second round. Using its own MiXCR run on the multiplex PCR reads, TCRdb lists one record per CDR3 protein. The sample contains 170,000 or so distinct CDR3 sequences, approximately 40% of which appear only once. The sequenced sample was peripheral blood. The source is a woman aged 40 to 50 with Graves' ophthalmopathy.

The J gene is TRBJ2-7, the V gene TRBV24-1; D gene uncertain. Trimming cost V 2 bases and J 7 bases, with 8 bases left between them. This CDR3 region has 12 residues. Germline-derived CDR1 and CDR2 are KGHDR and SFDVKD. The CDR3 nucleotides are TGTGCCACCAGTGATTCAAAACCTGAGCAGTACTTC. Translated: CATSDSKPEQYF.

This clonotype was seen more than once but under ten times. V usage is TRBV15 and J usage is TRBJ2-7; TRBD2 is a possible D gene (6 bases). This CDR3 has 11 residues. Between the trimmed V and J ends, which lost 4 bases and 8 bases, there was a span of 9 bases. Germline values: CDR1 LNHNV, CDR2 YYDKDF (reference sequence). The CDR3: CATSIGGQQYF. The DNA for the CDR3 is TGTGCCACCAGCATCGGGGGTCAGCAGTACTTC.

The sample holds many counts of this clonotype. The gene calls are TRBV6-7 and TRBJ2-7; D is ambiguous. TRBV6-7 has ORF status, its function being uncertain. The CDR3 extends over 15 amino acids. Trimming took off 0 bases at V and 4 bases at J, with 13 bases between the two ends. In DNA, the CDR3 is TGTGCCAGCAGTTACTCCCAGGACGACTCTTACGAGCAGTACTTC. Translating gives CASSYSQDDSYEQYF.

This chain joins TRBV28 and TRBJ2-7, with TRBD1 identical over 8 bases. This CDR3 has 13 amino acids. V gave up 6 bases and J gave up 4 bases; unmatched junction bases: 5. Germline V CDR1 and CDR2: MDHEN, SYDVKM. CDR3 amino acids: CASRKQGVYEQYF. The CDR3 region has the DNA TGTGCCAGCAGAAAACAGGGGGTTTACGAGCAGTACTTC.

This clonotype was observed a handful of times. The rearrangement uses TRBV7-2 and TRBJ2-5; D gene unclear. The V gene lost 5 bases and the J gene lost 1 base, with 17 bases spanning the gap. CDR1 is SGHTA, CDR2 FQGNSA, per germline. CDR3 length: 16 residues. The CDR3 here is CASSPSLLAAQETQYF. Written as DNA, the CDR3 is TGTGCCAGCAGCCCCTCCCTCTTGGCGGCCCAAGAGACCCAGTACTTC.

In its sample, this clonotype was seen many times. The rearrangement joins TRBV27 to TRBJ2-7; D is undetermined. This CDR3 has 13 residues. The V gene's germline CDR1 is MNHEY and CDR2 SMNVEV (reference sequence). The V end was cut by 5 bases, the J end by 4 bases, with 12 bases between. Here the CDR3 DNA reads TGTGCCAGCAGTCACGGACCGACGTACGAGCAGTACTTC. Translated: CASSHGPTYEQYF.

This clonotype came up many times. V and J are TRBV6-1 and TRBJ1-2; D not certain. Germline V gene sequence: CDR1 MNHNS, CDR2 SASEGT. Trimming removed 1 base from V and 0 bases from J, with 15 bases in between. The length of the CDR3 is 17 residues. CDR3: CASSEVVYSGTNYGYTF. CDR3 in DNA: TGTGCCAGCAGTGAAGTAGTTTATTCGGGGACTAACTATGGCTACACCTTC.

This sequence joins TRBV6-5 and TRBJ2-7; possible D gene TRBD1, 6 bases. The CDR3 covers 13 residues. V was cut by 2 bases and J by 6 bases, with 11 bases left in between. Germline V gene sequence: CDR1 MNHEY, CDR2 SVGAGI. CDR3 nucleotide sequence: TGTGCCAGCAGTTACAAACAGGGTGGCGAGCAGTACTTC. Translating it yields CASSYKQGGEQYF.

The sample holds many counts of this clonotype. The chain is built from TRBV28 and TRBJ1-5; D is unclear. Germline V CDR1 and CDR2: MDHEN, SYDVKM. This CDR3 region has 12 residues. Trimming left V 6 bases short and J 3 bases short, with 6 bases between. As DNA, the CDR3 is TGTGCCAGCAGACAGTCCAATCAGCCCCAGCATTTT. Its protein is CASRQSNQPQHF.

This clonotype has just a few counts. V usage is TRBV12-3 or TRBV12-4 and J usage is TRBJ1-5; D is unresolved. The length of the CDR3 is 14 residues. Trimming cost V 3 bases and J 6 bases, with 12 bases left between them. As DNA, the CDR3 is TGTGCCAGCAGTTTTGGGGTAGTTAGTCAGCCCCAGCATTTT. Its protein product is CASSFGVVSQPQHF.

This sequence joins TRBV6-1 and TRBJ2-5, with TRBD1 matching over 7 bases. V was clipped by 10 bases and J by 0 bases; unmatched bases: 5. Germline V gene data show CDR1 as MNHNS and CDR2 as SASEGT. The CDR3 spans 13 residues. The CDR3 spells CAILTGYQETQYF. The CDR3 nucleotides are TGTGCCATCCTGACAGGGTACCAAGAGACCCAGTACTTC.

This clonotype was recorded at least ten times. This CDR3 is CATSDLPSGGSYEQYF. CDR3 coding DNA: TGTGCCACCAGTGATTTGCCTAGCGGAGGTTCCTACGAGCAGTACTTC. This chain uses TRBV24-1 with TRBJ2-7; TRBD2 matches at 7 bases. Losses at the gene ends were 0 bases for V and 1 base for J; bases not matched to a gene: 5. Germline V gene sequence: CDR1 KGHDR, CDR2 SFDVKD. The length of the CDR3 is 16 residues.

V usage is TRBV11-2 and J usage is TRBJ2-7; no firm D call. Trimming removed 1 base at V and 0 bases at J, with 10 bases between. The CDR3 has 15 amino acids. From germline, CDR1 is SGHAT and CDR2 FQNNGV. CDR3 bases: TGTGCCAGCAGCTTAGTTCTGGGTACCTCCTACGAGCAGTACTTC. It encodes CASSLVLGTSYEQYF.

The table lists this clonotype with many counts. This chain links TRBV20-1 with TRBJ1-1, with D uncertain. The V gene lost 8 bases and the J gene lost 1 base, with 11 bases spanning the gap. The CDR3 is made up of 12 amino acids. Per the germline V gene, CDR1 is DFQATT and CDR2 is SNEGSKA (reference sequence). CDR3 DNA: TGCAGTTCTACAGCATGGAACACTGAAGCTTTCTTT. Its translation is CSSTAWNTEAFF.

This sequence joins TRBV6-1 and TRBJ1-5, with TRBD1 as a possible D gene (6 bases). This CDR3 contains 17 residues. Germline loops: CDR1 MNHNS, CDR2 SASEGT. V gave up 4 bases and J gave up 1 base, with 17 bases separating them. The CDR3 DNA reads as TGTGCCAGCAGTGTGGGGGGCAGCGCATTGAGCAATCAGCCCCAGCATTTT. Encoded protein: CASSVGGSALSNQPQHF.

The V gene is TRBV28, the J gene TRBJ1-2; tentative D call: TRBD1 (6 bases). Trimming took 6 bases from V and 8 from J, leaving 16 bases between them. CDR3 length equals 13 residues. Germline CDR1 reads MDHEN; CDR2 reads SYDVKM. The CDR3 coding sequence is TGTGCCAGCAGCCTGGACAGTATGAGAGGCTACACCTTC. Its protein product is CASSLDSMRGYTF.

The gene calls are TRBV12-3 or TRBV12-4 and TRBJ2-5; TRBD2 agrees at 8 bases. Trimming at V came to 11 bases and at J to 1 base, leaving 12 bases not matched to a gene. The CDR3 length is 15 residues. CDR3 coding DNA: TGTGCCTCCGGGGGGGCGGGAGGTCCCCAAGAGACCCAGTACTTC. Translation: CASGGAGGPQETQYF.

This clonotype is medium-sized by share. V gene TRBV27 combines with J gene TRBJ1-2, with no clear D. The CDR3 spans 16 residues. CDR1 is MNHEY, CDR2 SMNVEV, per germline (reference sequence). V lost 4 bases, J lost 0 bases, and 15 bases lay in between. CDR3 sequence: CASSYSLASTNYGYTF. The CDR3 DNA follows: TGTGCCAGCAGTTATAGTTTGGCCTCTACTAACTATGGCTACACCTTC.

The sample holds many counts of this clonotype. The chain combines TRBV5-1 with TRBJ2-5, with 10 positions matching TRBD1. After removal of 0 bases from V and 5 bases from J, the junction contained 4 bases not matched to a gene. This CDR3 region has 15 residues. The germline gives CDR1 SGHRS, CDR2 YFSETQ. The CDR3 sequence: CASSLGGTGDETQYF. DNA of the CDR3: TGCGCCAGCAGCTTGGGCGGGACAGGGGACGAGACCCAGTACTTC.

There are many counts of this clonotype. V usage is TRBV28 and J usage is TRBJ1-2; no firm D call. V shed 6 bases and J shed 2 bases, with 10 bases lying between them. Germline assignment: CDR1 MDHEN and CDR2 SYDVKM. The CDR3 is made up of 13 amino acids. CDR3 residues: CASRWRMNYGYTF. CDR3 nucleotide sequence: TGTGCCAGCAGGTGGCGGATGAACTATGGCTACACCTTC.

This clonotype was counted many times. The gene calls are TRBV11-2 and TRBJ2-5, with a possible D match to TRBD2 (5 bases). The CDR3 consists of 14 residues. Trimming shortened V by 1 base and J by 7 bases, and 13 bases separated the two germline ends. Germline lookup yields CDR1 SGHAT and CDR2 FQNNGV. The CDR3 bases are TGTGCCAGCAGCTTAGTTGGCGGACTCGGGACCCAGTACTTC. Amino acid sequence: CASSLVGGLGTQYF. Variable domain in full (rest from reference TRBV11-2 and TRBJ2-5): EAGVAQSPRYKIIEKRQSVAFWCNPISGHATLYWYQQILGQGPKLLIQFQNNGVVDDSQLPKDRFSAERLKGVDSTLKIQPAKLEDSAVYLCASSLVGGLGTQYFGPGTRLLVL.

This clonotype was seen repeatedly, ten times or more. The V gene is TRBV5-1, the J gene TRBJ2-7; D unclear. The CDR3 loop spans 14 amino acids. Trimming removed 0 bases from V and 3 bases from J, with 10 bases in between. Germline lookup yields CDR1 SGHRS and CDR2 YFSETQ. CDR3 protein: CASSLGVKDYEQYF. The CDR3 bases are TGCGCCAGCAGCTTGGGGGTTAAGGACTACGAGCAGTACTTC.

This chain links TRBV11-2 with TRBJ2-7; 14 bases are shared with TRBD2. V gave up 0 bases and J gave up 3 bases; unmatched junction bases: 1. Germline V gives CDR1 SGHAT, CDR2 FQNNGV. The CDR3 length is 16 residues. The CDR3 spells CASSLEGTSGSYEQYF. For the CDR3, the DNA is TGTGCCAGCAGCTTAGAGGGGACTAGCGGGAGCTACGAGCAGTACTTC. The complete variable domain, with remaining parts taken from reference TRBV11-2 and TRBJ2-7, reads EAGVAQSPRYKIIEKRQSVAFWCNPISGHATLYWYQQILGQGPKLLIQFQNNGVVDDSQLPKDRFSAERLKGVDSTLKIQPAKLEDSAVYLCASSLEGTSGSYEQYFGPGTRLTVT.

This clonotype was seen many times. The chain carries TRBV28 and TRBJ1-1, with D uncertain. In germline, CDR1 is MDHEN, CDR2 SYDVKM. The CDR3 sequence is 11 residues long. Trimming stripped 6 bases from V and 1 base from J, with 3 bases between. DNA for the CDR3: TGTGCCAGCAGCAGGAACACTGAAGCTTTCTTT. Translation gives CASSRNTEAFF.

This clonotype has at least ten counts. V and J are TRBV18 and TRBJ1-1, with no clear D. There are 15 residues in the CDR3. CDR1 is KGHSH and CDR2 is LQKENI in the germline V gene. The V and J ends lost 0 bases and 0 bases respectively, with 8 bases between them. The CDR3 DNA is TGTGCCAGCTCACCACCAACGACCATGAACACTGAAGCTTTCTTT. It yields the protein CASSPPTTMNTEAFF.

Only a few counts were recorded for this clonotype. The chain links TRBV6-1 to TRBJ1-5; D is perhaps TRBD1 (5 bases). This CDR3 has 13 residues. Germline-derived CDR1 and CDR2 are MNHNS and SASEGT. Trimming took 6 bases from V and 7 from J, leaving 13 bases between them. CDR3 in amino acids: CASRGVGAQPQHF. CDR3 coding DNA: TGTGCCAGCAGGGGAGTAGGGGCCCAGCCCCAGCATTTT.

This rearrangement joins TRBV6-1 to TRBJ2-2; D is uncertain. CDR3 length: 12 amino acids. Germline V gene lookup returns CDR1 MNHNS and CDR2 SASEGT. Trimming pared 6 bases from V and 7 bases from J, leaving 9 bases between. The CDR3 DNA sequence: TGTGCCAGCAGAGACCCGTACGGGGAGCTGTTTTTT. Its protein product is CASRDPYGELFF.